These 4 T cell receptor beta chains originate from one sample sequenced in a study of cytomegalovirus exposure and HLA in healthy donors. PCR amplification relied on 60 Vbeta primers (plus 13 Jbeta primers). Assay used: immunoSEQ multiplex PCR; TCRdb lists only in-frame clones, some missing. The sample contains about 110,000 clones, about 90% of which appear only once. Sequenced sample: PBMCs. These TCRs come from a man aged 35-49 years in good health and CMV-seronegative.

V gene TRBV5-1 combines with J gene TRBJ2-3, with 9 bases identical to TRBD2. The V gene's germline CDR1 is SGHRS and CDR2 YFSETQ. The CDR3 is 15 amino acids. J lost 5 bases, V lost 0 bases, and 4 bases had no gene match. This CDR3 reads CASSLALSGGDTQYF. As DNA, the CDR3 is TGCGCCAGCAGCTTGGCGCTTAGCGGGGGAGATACGCAGTATTTT.

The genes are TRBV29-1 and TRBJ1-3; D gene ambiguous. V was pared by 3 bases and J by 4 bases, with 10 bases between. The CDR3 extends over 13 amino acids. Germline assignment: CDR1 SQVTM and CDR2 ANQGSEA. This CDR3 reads CSVEETLGNTIYF. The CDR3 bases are TGCAGCGTTGAGGAGACTCTAGGAAACACCATATATTTT.

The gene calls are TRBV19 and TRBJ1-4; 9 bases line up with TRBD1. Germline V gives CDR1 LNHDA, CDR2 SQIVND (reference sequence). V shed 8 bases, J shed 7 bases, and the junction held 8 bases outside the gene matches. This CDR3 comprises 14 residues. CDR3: CASFGTGRGEKLFF. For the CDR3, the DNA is TGTGCCAGTTTTGGGACAGGGAGAGGTGAAAAACTGTTTTTT.

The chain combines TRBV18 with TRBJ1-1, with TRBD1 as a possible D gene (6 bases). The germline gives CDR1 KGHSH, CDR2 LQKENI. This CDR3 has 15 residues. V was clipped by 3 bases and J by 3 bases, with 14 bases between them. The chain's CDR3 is CASSPLQGPDTEAFF. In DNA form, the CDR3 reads TGTGCCAGCTCACCTCTCCAGGGGCCGGACACTGAAGCTTTCTTT.